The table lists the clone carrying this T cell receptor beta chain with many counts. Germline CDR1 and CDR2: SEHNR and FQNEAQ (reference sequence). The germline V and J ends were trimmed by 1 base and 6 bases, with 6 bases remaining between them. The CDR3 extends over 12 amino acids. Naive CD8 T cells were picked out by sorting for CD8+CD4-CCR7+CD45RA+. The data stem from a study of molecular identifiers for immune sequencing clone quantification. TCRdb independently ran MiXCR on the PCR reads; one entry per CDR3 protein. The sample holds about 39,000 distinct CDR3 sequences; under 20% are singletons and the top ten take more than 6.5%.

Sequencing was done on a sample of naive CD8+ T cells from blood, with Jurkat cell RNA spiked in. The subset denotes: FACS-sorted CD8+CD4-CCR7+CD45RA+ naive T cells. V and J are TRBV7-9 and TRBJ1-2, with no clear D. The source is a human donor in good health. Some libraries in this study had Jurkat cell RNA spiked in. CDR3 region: CASSLGPNGYTF. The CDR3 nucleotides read TGTGCCAGCAGCTTAGGCCCGAATGGCTACACCTTC.